Sequencing of this TCR beta chain was carried out in a study of human T cells and chemical hapten exposure. Study-level background: Sensitization applied 2% DPC to around 2 cm by around 2 cm of upper inner arm skin. Enrolled patients were predominantly female and had alopecia areata, totalis or universalis.

This clonotype was seen repeatedly, ten times or more. MiXCR, applied by TCRdb to the RACE reads, yields one record per CDR3 protein. Of roughly 100,000 distinct CDR3 sequences in the sample, approximately 10% were seen once. As for time point: pre-sensitization, week 0. Treatment noted: therapeutic diphenylcyclopropenone sensitization with weekly scalp DPC. Germline CDR1 SGDLS, CDR2 YYNGEE. Trimming shortened V by 0 bases and J by 4 bases, and 15 bases separated the two germline ends. This CDR3 has 16 residues. The sequenced sample was whole blood, obtained in connection with sensitization to the hapten diphenylcyclopropenone (DPC). The TCR comes from a woman aged 60 to 75 with alopecia areata. Some clones in this sample may be carry-over from other donors' samples. The rearrangement links TRBV9 to TRBJ2-3, with D perhaps matching TRBD1 or TRBD2 (6 bases each). For the CDR3, the DNA is TGTGCCAGCAGCGTAGAGGGGGGTCTAACCTCAGATACGCAGTATTTT. Protein sequence: CASSVEGGLTSDTQYF.